The clone carrying this TCR beta chain turned up a few times. What it recognizes is unknown. This record comes from a study of beta chain features in type 1 diabetes. The authors reverse transcribed all of the isolated RNA, so sequencing captured expressed TCRB transcripts. This table comes from immunoSEQ multiplex PCR, and its TCRdb copy is limited to in-frame clones, with some not included. The table shows about 340,000 clones, with approximately 9.7% occurring only once. Study-level points and caveats: TCRB CDR3 length was moderately but significantly reduced in all four CD4+ subsets of Type 1 diabetes patients. Insertion counts at VDJ junctions were lower in type 1 diabetes patients, who also showed more deletions there.

The CDR3 is made up of 13 amino acids. The germline gives CDR1 SGHDT, CDR2 YYEEEE. Trimming removed 0 bases from V and 5 bases from J, with 8 bases in between. Sequenced sample: central memory CD4+ T cells from blood. The sequence was collected from a young man with type 1 diabetes. This sequence joins TRBV5-6 and TRBJ2-5; D remains ambiguous. CDR3 region: CASSLDRVETQYF. The DNA of the CDR3 is TGTGCCAGCAGCTTGGATCGGGTCGAGACCCAGTACTTC.